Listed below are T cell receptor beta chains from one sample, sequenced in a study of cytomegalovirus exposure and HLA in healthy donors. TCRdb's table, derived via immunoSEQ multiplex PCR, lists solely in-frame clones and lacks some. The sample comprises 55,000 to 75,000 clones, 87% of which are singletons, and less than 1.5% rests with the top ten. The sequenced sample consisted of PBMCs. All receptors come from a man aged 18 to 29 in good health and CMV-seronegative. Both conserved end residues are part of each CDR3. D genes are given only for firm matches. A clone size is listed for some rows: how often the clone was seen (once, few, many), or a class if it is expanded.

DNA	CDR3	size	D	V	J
TGTGCCAGCAGCTTTTGGCAGGGAGGGGATCAGCCCCAGCATTTT	CASSFWQGGDQPQHF	-	-	TRBV5-8	TRBJ1-5
TGTGCCAGCAGCTCAAAGCGGGGGGGGGACAATGAGCAGTTCTTC	CASSSKRGGDNEQFF	-	TRBD2	TRBV5-4	TRBJ2-1
TGCGCCAGCAGCACAACCGGGACTAGCGGGGCCAATGAGCAGTTCTTC	CASSTTGTSGANEQFF	-	TRBD2	TRBV5-1	TRBJ2-1
TGCGCCAGCAGCTTGGTAGGGGAAGAGACCCAGTACTTC	CASSLVGEETQYF	-	-	TRBV5-1	TRBJ2-5
TGTGCCAGCAGTTCCAGAGACTCATCCTACGAGCAGTACTTC	CASSSRDSSYEQYF	-	-	TRBV6-5	TRBJ2-7
TGTGCCAGCAGTGAACCGGGACTAAGTTCGTACGAGCAGTACTTC	CASSEPGLSSYEQYF	few	TRBD2	TRBV6-1	TRBJ2-7
TGTGCCAGCAGCCAAGCAATCCACTCCTACGAGCAGTACTTC	CASSQAIHSYEQYF	-	-	TRBV4-2	TRBJ2-7
TGTGCCAGCAGCTTAGCGGTGGGCGGGGCGACCTACAATGAGCAGTTCTTC	CASSLAVGGATYNEQFF	-	-	TRBV7-9	TRBJ2-1
TGTGCCAGCCGGCAGGGAGGTTATAGCAATCAGCCCCAGCATTTT	CASRQGGYSNQPQHF	-	-	TRBV6-5	TRBJ1-5
TGCGCCAGCAGTGATCGACAGGGGAACACTGAAGCTTTCTTT	CASSDRQGNTEAFF	-	TRBD1	TRBV10-1	TRBJ1-1
TGTGCCAGCAGCTTACAGGGCATGAACACTGAAGCTTTCTTT	CASSLQGMNTEAFF	few	-	TRBV5-4	TRBJ1-1
TGTGCCAGCAGCTCTACAATCAGGGGTAAAGCTTTCTTT	CASSSTIRGKAFF	-	-	TRBV7-9	TRBJ1-1
TGTGCCAGCAGCCTCGGACAGGGCGGCGATTCACCCCTCCACTTT	CASSLGQGGDSPLHF	-	TRBD1	TRBV13	TRBJ1-6
TGTGCCAGCAGCCGGACAGGGGGATACGAGCAGTACTTC	CASSRTGGYEQYF	-	TRBD1	TRBV7-9	TRBJ2-7
TGTGCCAGCAGCGAGGGTCAAATGGGCCTTTCACCCCTCCACTTT	CASSEGQMGLSPLHF	-	-	TRBV6-1	TRBJ1-6
TGTGCCAGCTCACCGAGTGGAGGGTATGGCTACACCTTC	CASSPSGGYGYTF	-	-	TRBV18	TRBJ1-2
TGTGCCAGCAGCTTACGCCAACCGGCCTACGAGCAGTACTTC	CASSLRQPAYEQYF	once	-	TRBV11-3	TRBJ2-7
TGTGCCAGCAGCCAGACAGAGAACAATGAGCAGTTCTTC	CASSQTENNEQFF	-	-	TRBV7-9	TRBJ2-1
TGTGCCAGCAGCTTCAGGGGGCGCAACACCATATATTTT	CASSFRGRNTIYF	-	TRBD1	TRBV13	TRBJ1-3